The clone carrying this T cell receptor beta chain was seen only a few times. There are 13 residues in the CDR3. V lost 4 bases to trimming and J lost 4 bases, with 9 bases between them. Per germline, CDR1 SGHDN and CDR2 FVKESK. TCRdb recomputed calls from the 5' RACE reads with MiXCR, one row per CDR3 protein. The data hold hundreds of thousands of distinct CDR3 sequences, with roughly 3.5% observed a single time. The source of the sample is a study of T cells after yellow fever vaccination. The source material was PBMCs, sampled on the day of the yellow fever booster vaccination. The TCR was taken from a man aged 18 to 30 who received the YFV17D yellow fever vaccine. V and J are TRBV14 and TRBJ2-3; D is uncertain. CDR3: CASSPRWADTQYF. Here the CDR3 DNA reads TGTGCCAGCAGCCCCCGATGGGCAGATACGCAGTATTTT.